This record looks at one T cell receptor (beta chain) sequence and its context. The antigen this receptor binds is unknown. No much larger clone exists at a distance of one base, and base qualities are not known. This sample was included in a study of cytomegalovirus exposure and HLA in healthy donors (dated by TCRdb to the late 2010s). In the study overall: According to an earlier analysis of 587 of the donors, roughly 180 million T cells yielded some 110 million unique TCR beta sequences and about 300 Gb of sequence data. In an earlier analysis of 550 to 700 of the donors, high-throughput TCR beta sequencing was used to judge whether each TCR beta V gene segment behaved as functional or pseudogenic. Donor age, sex, ethnicity and CMV serostatus were collected together with the repertoire data. All discovery cohort repertoires had been generated on a single sequencing platform. The study aimed to test whether signatures of past pathogen exposure could be identified by cataloging public T cell receptors. The study profiled the T cell repertoires of hundreds of subjects by immunosequencing and related them to cytomegalovirus serostatus. To study patterns of TCR occurrence, a later analysis re-analyzed previously published TCR beta repertoires from 666 donors and added high-resolution HLA genotyping. An early release that covered 500 to 800 HLA-typed donors contained around 330 gigabases of sequencing data and some 87 million unique TCR sequences. In the later analysis, no new phenotypic data were used to find candidate immune exposures; instead, reliance was placed on TCR beta sequences and their occurrence across donors. Both class I and class II loci were covered by HLA typing, at four-digit resolution. The genetic ancestry cluster associated with self-reported Caucasian donors included over 80% of the approximately 410 genotyped donors. Genome-wide SNP genotypes for about 55% of the roughly 670 donors were used in a later genetic analysis, which treated that subset as a discovery cohort. Five DR-DQ haplotypes were treated as single units for association and clustering because of strong linkage in the cohort. Among 398 genotyped donors of the cohort, an average of approximately 240,000 unique TCR beta nucleotide sequences was sequenced per donor, of which roughly 17% were non-productive. Typing coverage varied by locus: roughly 620-640 donors for A, B, C, DRB1 and DQB1; about 520 for DQA1; more than 600 for DPA1; approximately 450 for DPB1. To predict cytomegalovirus infection status, the study brought together high-throughput TCR immunosequencing, statistical association of individual TCRs with disease status, and machine learning. Along with the roughly 670-subject first cohort, a separate validation cohort of roughly 110 different subjects was used. The full study reports these points: Most TCR sequences were observed very rarely across donors, whereas some public TCRs were present in many individuals. Linkage disequilibrium might explain the correlated functional status among segregating V segments, but an unknown experimental factor could not be ruled out. Cytomegalovirus status was reported to be diagnosed by the classifier with high specificity and sensitivity in both the original and validation cohorts. A later analysis found that most CMV-associated TCR beta chains appeared HLA-restricted, with HLA associations seemingly driven largely by CMV exposure. The presence/absence analyses assumed that sequencing depth was roughly uniform across donors, and that assumption may not be true. According to a later analysis, TCR association rates differed among HLA loci, with DRB1 alleles showing the most associated TCRs and HLA-C alleles showing the fewest. When HLA alleles, especially DR and DQ, strongly co-occurred, attributing TCR associations to individual alleles was difficult. An earlier analysis of approximately 590 of the donors showed that most TCR beta V segments appeared in productive rearrangements either about 90% or about 30% of the time, which broadly matched IMGT annotations. Because some donors lacked HLA typing at each locus, the association tests relied only on the typed subset. In vitro tests confirmed that a few of the cytomegalovirus-associated TCR beta chains recognize cytomegalovirus antigens. In a later analysis, several top co-occurrence clusters were reported to appear linked to parvovirus B19, influenza, CMV and Epstein-Barr virus. A further reported finding was that TCR beta sequences accurately predicted the HLA-A and HLA-B alleles for most subjects in the first cohort. A cluster of highly shared sequence variants was judged likely to represent a technical artifact of the sequencing pipeline. According to the authors, the approach could potentially be generalized to other disease states and immunological phenotypes. In a later genetic analysis, fewer N-insertions in productive TCRs were reported among donors in an Asian-associated ancestry cluster than the roughly 700-donor mean. An association between a missense DCLRE1C variant and V-gene and J-gene trimming of TCR beta chains was found in a later genetic analysis and replicated in an independent cohort. Only TCR beta chains were sequenced in this cohort, and the absence of alpha or paired-chain data limited detectable features. In a later analysis, 16,951 TCR beta sequences were associated with specific HLA alleles at a false discovery rate of 0.05. Immune exposure information for the cohort was limited to CMV serostatus. Because the 87-base-pair reads could not distinguish some IMGT-functional V segments, including TRBV6-2 and TRBV6-3, those segments were excluded. Approximately 18 rarely observed V segments, including chromosome 9 orphons, were excluded from the earlier analysis of some 590 of the donors because counts were too low. A later analysis found that HLA-associated TCR beta chains were more clonally expanded and had lower generation probabilities than equally common non-associated chains. A total of fewer than 200 TCR beta chains were listed by the study as associated with cytomegalovirus.

Library generation was performed with the immunoSEQ multiplex PCR assay. For the multiplex PCR, a mixture combining 60 forward primers for TCR Vbeta segments and 13 reverse primers for TCR Jbeta segments was used. The CDR3 region of rearranged TCR beta genes was amplified from genomic DNA by a multiplex PCR assay. On the Illumina HiSeq System, the amplified TCR beta libraries were sequenced as 87-base-pair reads. Regarding the original processing steps: A later analysis tallied 75 million to 95 million unique TCR beta chains across the 666 repertoires, and roughly 11 million of those chains were shared by two or more donors. To remove PCR and sequencing errors, raw reads were error-corrected and collapsed into unique sequences using a nearest-neighbor algorithm that merged closely related sequences. To assign V, D and J gene segments, CDR3 sequences were aligned to IMGT reference sequences. For a sequence to be retained, a match of at least six nucleotides to both a V gene segment and a J gene segment was required. A rearrangement counted as productive if the CDR3 had no stop codons and remained in frame with V and J, and every other rearrangement counted as non-productive. CDR3 was defined by IMGT convention, running from the second conserved V-encoded cysteine to the conserved J-encoded phenylalanine. In an earlier analysis of some 550 of the donors, sequences lacking an unambiguous match to a single V gene segment were excluded. An earlier analysis of 587 of the donors called V segments functional above 56.7% productive rearrangements and segregating when the between-donor standard deviation exceeded 5%. A statistical classification framework was built to diagnose cytomegalovirus status from the catalog of TCR beta chain sequences. In a later analysis, TCR nucleotide sequences were compared against IMGT/GENE-DB human TR gene sequences so that V and J genes could be assigned. In a later analysis, CDR3 sequences and most-parsimonious VDJ recombination scenarios were assigned using the TCRdist pipeline. In a later analysis, each TCR beta chain was defined by its CDR3 amino acid sequence together with its V-gene family, and reads without a unique V-gene family were excluded. To address suspected cross-contamination and a sequencing artifact, a later analysis removed over 500 highly shared, low-generation-probability nucleotide sequences. In a later analysis, a clonal expansion index was calculated for each public chain from normalized within-repertoire ranks of inferred template counts. In a later analysis, generation probabilities were computed using a VDJ recombination model fitted to out-of-frame rearrangements, and the results were checked against IGoR. A later analysis scored TCR-TCR, TCR-HLA and TCR-CMV co-occurrence with hypergeometric tests, applying a repertoire-size bias correction to TCR pairs. To estimate false discovery rates, a later analysis permuted the HLA or CMV assignments 20 times. In a later analysis, co-occurring TCRs were grouped with DBSCAN, and TCRdist sequence similarity was added when clustering was performed within HLA-allele-positive subsets. For co-occurrence clustering, repertoires with fewer than 30,000 or more than 120,000 public chains were excluded, along with five repertoires with anomalous nucleotide sharing. What TCRdb holds here is the immuneACCESS table cut down to in-frame rearrangements. Part of the clones is not present; checked against another copy, under half of the missing clones reflect an unresolved V gene, and the others are unexplained. From that table come the V and J calls and clone size; the DNA was used to work out D and trimming. Across this sample there are roughly 290,000 clones, with 80% to 90% seen only once. The ten largest clonotypes hold roughly 2.3% of the sample.

V is reduced by 6 bases and J by 2 bases, leaving a spacing of 16 bases between them. The CDR3 measures 15 amino acids from cysteine to phenylalanine. The retained sequence is limited to the CDR3, 45 bases, with the frame set at the first base. From a lookup of the germline V gene (reference sequence), CDR1 and CDR2 are LNHDA and SQIVND. The cohort was made up of several hundred healthy bone marrow donors. At the time of sampling, all cohort members were nominally healthy, though unrecorded immune exposures were likely present. The donor tested CMV seronegative and was one of the 352 seronegative cohort members. Every donor gave a peripheral blood sample, and the peripheral blood mononuclear cells from that sample were used for TCR beta sequencing. The Qiagen DNeasy Blood Extraction Kit was used to extract genomic DNA from the blood cell samples.

The TCR originated in a woman younger than 35 in good health and CMV-seronegative. This receptor chain uses TRBV19 and TRBJ1-2; a tentative D match to TRBD1 spans 5 bases. Sequencing input: PBMCs. The DNA is as follows: TGTGCCAGTAGCACTTTCTCCCCAGGGAACTATGGCTACACCTTC. The translation is CASSTFSPGNYGYTF.